This T cell receptor beta chain was captured by sequencing in a study of Ad26.COV2.S vaccination and SARS-CoV-2 variants. The overall study: Administration of Ad26.COV2.S was intramuscular, either once or twice 56 days apart. Study-wide results and caveats: Placebo recipients had lower spike-specific TCR breadth than vaccine recipients. Following vaccination, spike-specific CD8+ and CD4+ T cell responses reportedly exhibited substantial breadth.

Concerning this clone itself: Its antigen is currently unknown.

Sequenced by immunoSEQ multiplex PCR; TCRdb stores in-frame clones only, minus some. The repertoire holds over 450,000 clones, around 89% seen once, with 1.5% to 2% in the top ten. Treatment reported: around 19 received Ad26.COV2.S at low or high dose, single or two shots; about 5 received placebo; per-sample allocation not given. Each sample was drawn 63 days after the first injection (of vaccine or placebo). CDR3 length: 19 residues. CDR1 SGHNT and CDR2 YENEEA come from the germline V gene. Unmatched junction bases numbered 9, after V lost 1 base and J lost 0 bases. This rearrangement joins TRBV11-3 to TRBJ1-2; 12 bases agree with TRBD1. This TCR derives from a person aged 18 to 65 who received the Ad26.COV2.S COVID-19 vaccine or a placebo. The source was peripheral blood, collected in a trial of Ad26.COV2.S vaccine versus placebo. As DNA, the CDR3 is TGTGCCAGCAGCTTAGCCCCTTCGGGACAGGGGGCGCCTAACTATGGCTACACCTTC. This sequence encodes CASSLAPSGQGAPNYGYTF.